Following are 29 T cell receptor beta chains from one sample sequenced in a study of blood T cell repertoires in COVID-19. Clones were read by immunoSEQ multiplex PCR, and TCRdb kept only the in-frame ones, dropping some. The sample holds fewer than 200,000 clones, 87% seen once. Sequencing was carried out using peripheral blood. These receptors were obtained from an older woman who had recovered from COVID-19.

The chain carries TRBV19 and TRBJ2-1, with no clear D. V shed 2 bases and J shed 7 bases, with 9 bases lying between them. The length of the CDR3 is 13 residues. The germline gives CDR1 LNHDA, CDR2 SQIVND (reference sequence). As DNA, the CDR3 is TGTGCCAGTAGTATACCCCCCGGGAATGAGCAGTTCTTC. It translates to CASSIPPGNEQFF. The full variable domain, its missing parts supplied by reference TRBV19 and TRBJ2-1, is DGGITQSPKYLFRKEGQNVTLSCEQNLNHDAMYWYRQDPGQGLRLIYYSQIVNDFQKGDIAEGYSVSREKKESFPLTVTSAQKNPTAFYLCASSIPPGNEQFFGPGTRLTVL.

The chain has TRBV6-5 and TRBJ2-1; D not certain. The CDR3 has 13 residues. V dropped 2 bases and J dropped 4 bases, with 6 bases sitting between them. Germline CDR1 reads MNHEY; CDR2 reads SVGAGI. Here the CDR3 DNA reads TGTGCCAGCAGTTACGACACGTACAATGAGCAGTTCTTC. Protein sequence: CASSYDTYNEQFF.

V usage is TRBV25-1 and J usage is TRBJ1-1; 7 positions agree with TRBD1. Germline CDR1 and CDR2: MGHDK and SYGVNS. Trimming took 1 base from V and 5 from J; bases not matched to a gene: 7. The CDR3 sequence is 15 residues long. The CDR3 spells CASSESVARGTEAFF. In nucleotides, the CDR3 is TGTGCCAGCAGTGAATCTGTCGCCAGGGGGACTGAAGCTTTCTTT.

The chain combines TRBV5-1 with TRBJ2-7; D is undetermined. CDR3 length: 15 residues. Per the germline V gene, CDR1 is SGHRS and CDR2 is YFSETQ. Trimming took off 1 base at V and 3 bases at J, with 14 bases between the two ends. The CDR3 bases are TGCGCCAGCAGCTTGATGGGCTCCCTAATCTACGAGCAGTACTTC. The encoded protein is CASSLMGSLIYEQYF.

The CDR3 coding sequence is TGTGCCAGCAGTTCGGGAGGACTTAGCAATCAGCCCCAGCATTTT. Translation: CASSSGGLSNQPQHF. The chain recombines TRBV28 with TRBJ1-5; D is unclear. Germline assignment: CDR1 MDHEN and CDR2 SYDVKM. The CDR3 runs 15 residues. Between the trimmed V and J ends, which lost 4 bases and 0 bases, there was a span of 10 bases.

CDR3 amino acids: CASSTGLLGQPQHF. Here the CDR3 DNA reads TGTGCCAGTAGTACGGGACTATTAGGCCAGCCCCAGCATTTT. The chain carries TRBV19 and TRBJ1-5, with TRBD1 as a possible D gene (5 bases). The germline V gene encodes CDR1 LNHDA and CDR2 SQIVND (reference sequence). V lost 4 bases, J lost 7 bases, and 14 bases lay in between. The CDR3 totals 14 residues. The full variable domain, rest sourced from reference TRBV19 and TRBJ1-5, is DGGITQSPKYLFRKEGQNVTLSCEQNLNHDAMYWYRQDPGQGLRLIYYSQIVNDFQKGDIAEGYSVSREKKESFPLTVTSAQKNPTAFYLCASSTGLLGQPQHFGDGTRLSIL.

This clone showed up just a few times. The rearrangement uses TRBV7-9 and TRBJ1-1, with TRBD1 matching 7 bases. The V and J ends lost 6 bases and 1 base, in that order; junction bases with no gene match: 5. The CDR3 sequence is 14 residues long. Germline V CDR1 and CDR2: SEHNR, FQNEAQ (reference sequence). The chain's CDR3 is CASREAGGNTEAFF. CDR3 sequence (DNA): TGTGCCAGCAGAGAGGCAGGGGGGAACACTGAAGCTTTCTTT.

CDR3 DNA: TGTGCCAGCAGTCTACTCACTAGCGGGGGGACCTACAATGAGCAGTTCTTC. Translation: CASSLLTSGGTYNEQFF. The gene calls are TRBV27 and TRBJ2-1; 12 bases are a match to TRBD2. Germline CDR1 MNHEY, CDR2 SMNVEV (reference sequence). V shed 5 bases, J shed 2 bases, and the junction held 7 bases outside the gene matches. This CDR3 has 17 residues.

J is TRBJ2-2 and V is TRBV5-4; weak D call: TRBD2 (7 bases). Germline lookup yields CDR1 SGHNT and CDR2 YYREEE (reference sequence). The V end was cut by 3 bases, the J end by 7 bases, with 22 bases between. This CDR3 comprises 17 residues. In DNA form, the CDR3 reads TGTGCCAGCAGCTGGGACGGGGGGCTTAGATTTGGCGGGGAGCTGTTTTTT. It yields the protein CASSWDGGLRFGGELFF.

The genes are TRBV24-1 and TRBJ2-2, with TRBD1 identical over 10 bases. CDR1 KGHDR and CDR2 SFDVKD come from the germline V gene. This CDR3 comprises 18 residues. With 8 bases clipped from V and 0 bases from J, the junction kept 11 bases outside the gene matches. CDR3 sequence: CATNTGTGAHANTGELFF. CDR3 DNA sequence: TGTGCCACCAATACCGGGACAGGGGCACACGCGAACACCGGGGAGCTGTTTTTT.

The chain uses TRBV5-1 and TRBJ2-1, with D possibly being TRBD1 (6 bases). The CDR3 contains 14 residues. Trimming cost V 7 bases and J 6 bases, with 17 bases left between them. CDR1 is SGHRS and CDR2 is YFSETQ in the germline V gene. In DNA, the CDR3 is TGCGCCAGCGCCTCAGGGGATCTATTCAATGAGCAGTTCTTC. Translating gives CASASGDLFNEQFF.

The J gene is TRBJ2-7, the V gene TRBV6-5; possible D gene TRBD2, 6 bases. CDR1 and CDR2 from the germline V gene are MNHEY and SVGAGI. The ends were cut back, 2 bases at V and 5 bases at J, with 7 bases in the middle. This CDR3 has 12 residues. CDR3 region: CASSYGGNEQYF. CDR3 DNA: TGTGCCAGCAGTTACGGCGGGAACGAGCAGTACTTC.

The chain combines TRBV5-1 with TRBJ2-3; no definite D call. Germline lookup yields CDR1 SGHRS and CDR2 YFSETQ. The CDR3 consists of 14 residues. V was cut by 0 bases and J by 2 bases, with 7 bases left in between. The CDR3 here is CASSLASYTDTQYF. The CDR3 nucleotides read TGCGCCAGCAGCTTGGCCTCCTACACAGATACGCAGTATTTT.

This chain connects TRBV10-3 to TRBJ1-2; D call uncertain. CDR1 is ENHRY, CDR2 SYGVKD, per germline. V lost 0 bases, J lost 3 bases, and 5 bases lay in between. The CDR3 totals 13 residues. For the CDR3, the DNA is TGTGCCATCAGTGAGTCGCAGGACTATGGCTACACCTTC. Encoded protein: CAISESQDYGYTF.

The chain has TRBV5-6 and TRBJ1-5; D is possibly TRBD1 (6 bases). Trimming cost V 0 bases and J 0 bases, with 13 bases left between them. CDR1 is SGHDT and CDR2 is YYEEEE in the germline V gene. This CDR3 is built from 17 residues. The CDR3 sequence is CASSLAGQPYSNQPQHF. CDR3 coding DNA: TGTGCCAGCAGCTTGGCCGGACAGCCGTATAGCAATCAGCCCCAGCATTTT.

J is TRBJ1-2 and V is TRBV5-1, with D unresolved. This CDR3 has 12 residues. Germline CDR1 and CDR2: SGHRS and YFSETQ. V was trimmed by 6 bases and J by 8 bases, leaving 14 bases between them. Written as DNA, the CDR3 is TGCGCCAGCACCTCGAACTGGGAGGGCTACACCTTC. It yields the protein CASTSNWEGYTF.

This clone was picked up one time. The rearrangement links TRBV11-3 to TRBJ2-1; 10 bases agree with TRBD2. V lost 5 bases and J lost 7; bases outside the gene matches: 8. The CDR3 sequence is 15 residues long. CDR1 and CDR2 from the germline V gene are SGHNT and YENEEA. The CDR3 here is CASSTGTSALNEQFF. CDR3 bases: TGTGCCAGCAGCACCGGGACTAGCGCCCTGAATGAGCAGTTCTTC.

The chain has TRBV9 and TRBJ2-7, with TRBD2 matching over 8 bases. Trimming cost V 6 bases and J 4 bases; bases outside gene matches: 6. CDR1 and CDR2 from the germline V gene are SGDLS and YYNGEE. This CDR3 is built from 13 residues. This CDR3 is CASMAGGQYEQYF. The CDR3 DNA sequence: TGTGCCAGCATGGCGGGGGGACAATACGAGCAGTACTTC.

DNA for the CDR3: TGTGCCAGCAGCTTAGTCAGGGATGATGGCTACACCTTC. Residues: CASSLVRDDGYTF. The J gene is TRBJ1-2, the V gene TRBV11-2, with D possibly being TRBD1 (5 bases). Germline assignment: CDR1 SGHAT and CDR2 FQNNGV. The CDR3 totals 13 residues. Deletions cut 1 base from V and 6 bases from J, with 9 bases between. The whole variable domain, filled in from reference TRBV11-2 and TRBJ1-2, reads EAGVAQSPRYKIIEKRQSVAFWCNPISGHATLYWYQQILGQGPKLLIQFQNNGVVDDSQLPKDRFSAERLKGVDSTLKIQPAKLEDSAVYLCASSLVRDDGYTFGSGTRLTVV.

The chain has TRBV6-5 and TRBJ1-1; D is unresolved. The CDR3 loop spans 15 amino acids. The germline CDR1 and CDR2 sequences are MNHEY and SVGAGI. V was trimmed by 7 bases and J by 4 bases, leaving 19 bases between them. The CDR3 protein is CASTEGPGFGTEAFF. CDR3 nucleotides: TGTGCCAGCACCGAAGGGCCGGGGTTTGGCACTGAAGCTTTCTTT.

This rearrangement joins TRBV2 to TRBJ1-2; tentatively, D is TRBD1 (5 bases). There are 13 residues in the CDR3. The germline V gene has CDR1 SNHLY and CDR2 FYNNEI. The ends were cut back, 7 bases at V and 1 base at J, with 10 bases in the middle. CDR3 in amino acids: CASILTVNYGYTF. CDR3 in DNA: TGTGCCAGCATCCTGACAGTTAACTATGGCTACACCTTC.

The chain uses TRBV6-4 and TRBJ2-1; weak D call: TRBD2 (6 bases). This CDR3 is 15 amino acids long. The ends were cut back, 6 bases at V and 2 bases at J, with 14 bases in the middle. Germline CDR1 is MRHNA and CDR2 is SNTAGT. CDR3 region: CASSIRTTAYNEQFF. DNA for the CDR3: TGTGCCAGCAGCATTAGGACTACCGCCTACAATGAGCAGTTCTTC.

V usage is TRBV10-3 and J usage is TRBJ1-2; 7 nucleotides match TRBD1. The germline V gene has CDR1 ENHRY and CDR2 SYGVKD. The CDR3 extends over 12 amino acids. The trim removed 8 bases at V and 7 bases at J, leaving 7 bases unmatched. The DNA of the CDR3 is TGTGCCATCGAAGGACAGGCAGGTGGCTACACCTTC. It specifies CAIEGQAGGYTF.

V usage is TRBV27 and J usage is TRBJ2-5, with 8 bases identical to TRBD1. This CDR3 has 18 amino acids. The germline gives CDR1 MNHEY, CDR2 SMNVEV (reference sequence). V was clipped by 4 bases and J by 0 bases; unmatched bases: 13. The CDR3 protein is CASSSWTGRAVDQETQYF. The CDR3 nucleotides are TGTGCCAGCAGTTCCTGGACAGGGAGAGCCGTAGACCAAGAGACCCAGTACTTC.

This chain connects TRBV28 to TRBJ2-1; no definite D call. This CDR3 is built from 13 residues. With 1 base removed from V and 2 bases from J, the gap between germline ends came to 3 bases. Germline-derived CDR1 and CDR2 are MDHEN and SYDVKM. The CDR3 nucleotides read TGTGCCAGCAGTTTATTAACCTACAATGAGCAGTTCTTC. Translation: CASSLLTYNEQFF.

The chain recombines TRBV5-4 with TRBJ2-7, with a possible D match to TRBD1 (6 bases). V lost 6 bases and J lost 7, with 17 bases in between. Germline loops: CDR1 SGHNT, CDR2 YYREEE (reference sequence). The CDR3 length is 13 residues. The CDR3 nucleotides are TGTGCCAGCACCCGGGACACGGTAGGGGAGCAGTACTTC. This codes for CASTRDTVGEQYF.

The rearrangement uses TRBV5-4 and TRBJ2-7; D is undetermined. CDR1 and CDR2 from the germline V gene are SGHNT and YYREEE (reference sequence). The CDR3 runs 12 residues. V was shortened by 0 bases and J by 6 bases, with 7 bases between the two germline ends. The CDR3 loop is CASSLAGFEQYF. CDR3 nucleotide sequence: TGTGCCAGCAGCTTGGCGGGTTTCGAGCAGTACTTC.

There are a few counts of this clone. This chain joins TRBV29-1 and TRBJ1-2; 8 bases are a match to TRBD1. V gave up 3 bases and J gave up 2 bases; unmatched junction bases: 8. This CDR3 comprises 15 residues. Per germline, CDR1 SQVTM and CDR2 ANQGSEA. This CDR3 reads CSVEKQGVPNYGYTF. CDR3 nucleotides: TGCAGCGTTGAGAAACAGGGGGTACCGAACTATGGCTACACCTTC.

V gene TRBV5-5 combines with J gene TRBJ1-2; D uncertain. Looked up from germline, CDR1 is SGHKS and CDR2 is YYEKEE (reference sequence). The CDR3 loop spans 14 amino acids. The V end was cut by 4 bases, the J end by 8 bases, with 18 bases between. This CDR3 reads CASSPVTDSLGYTF. The CDR3 DNA sequence: TGTGCCAGCAGCCCGGTAACGGACTCTCTGGGCTACACCTTC.